Shown below are 8 T cell receptor beta chains from a single sample sequenced in a study of immunodeficiency. TCRdb's copy holds only in-frame clones and misses some; the assay was immunoSEQ multiplex PCR. This table has a few thousand clones, around 86% appearing once. Findings of the study overall: Productive entropy and V-J pairing of CD4+ T cells looked alike across patients and controls.

The antigens of these receptors remain unknown. The sequencing sample was made of CD4+ T cells from blood. Receptors were obtained from a woman under 30 with POLD1 deficiency.

The DNA of the CDR3 is TGTGCCAGCCGGGTCTTGACAGCGGACTATGGCTACACCTTC. It is translated as CASRVLTADYGYTF. The chain is built from TRBV6-5 and TRBJ1-2, with D maybe TRBD1 (5 bases). V dropped 8 bases and J dropped 3 bases, with 16 bases sitting between them. Germline CDR1 reads MNHEY; CDR2 reads SVGAGI. This CDR3 spans 14 amino acids.

This chain links TRBV5-4 with TRBJ2-2; 8 bases map to TRBD2. Germline lookup yields CDR1 SGHNT and CDR2 YYREEE (reference sequence). With 4 bases clipped from V and 4 bases from J, the junction kept 9 bases outside the gene matches. The CDR3 spans 16 residues. The CDR3 reads CASSLRTSQITGELFF. For the CDR3, the DNA is TGTGCCAGCAGCCTACGGACTAGCCAAATCACCGGGGAGCTGTTTTTT.

This clone was counted once. V usage is TRBV10-1 and J usage is TRBJ2-7; D not certain. The ends were cut back, 4 bases at V and 5 bases at J, with 15 bases in the middle. Germline assignment: CDR1 WNHNN and CDR2 SYGVQD (reference sequence). CDR3 length: 14 amino acids. The CDR3 sequence is CASSGSGLGNEQYF. The CDR3, as DNA: TGCGCCAGCAGTGGCTCCGGCCTAGGGAACGAGCAGTACTTC.

V usage is TRBV10-1 and J usage is TRBJ2-1; 8 bases agree with TRBD1. V shed 6 bases and J 9 bases; nucleotides not matched to a gene: 10. Germline CDR1 reads WNHNN; CDR2 reads SYGVQD (reference sequence). This CDR3 is 14 amino acids long. In DNA, the CDR3 is TGCGCCAGCAGCCCTCGACAGGGGATTTCTGAGCAGTTCTTC. It is translated as CASSPRQGISEQFF.

V is TRBV5-1 and J is TRBJ1-2; D call uncertain. CDR1 SGHRS and CDR2 YFSETQ come from the germline V gene. Trimming left V 4 bases short and J 5 bases short, with 6 bases between. This CDR3 is 11 amino acids long. CDR3 protein: CASSGGYGYTF. CDR3 nucleotide sequence: TGCGCCAGCAGCGGAGGGTATGGCTACACCTTC. Full variable domain (missing parts from reference TRBV5-1 and TRBJ1-2): KAGVTQTPRYLIKTRGQQVTLSCSPISGHRSVSWYQQTPGQGLQFLFEYFSETQRNKGNFPGRFSGRQFSNSRSEMNVSTLELGDSALYLCASSGGYGYTFGSGTRLTVV.

This clone has more than one count but fewer than ten. This chain links TRBV29-1 with TRBJ1-1, with D possibly being TRBD1 (5 bases). V lost 4 bases to trimming and J lost 0 bases, with 9 bases between them. CDR3 length equals 13 residues. The V gene's germline CDR1 is SQVTM and CDR2 ANQGSEA. The CDR3 DNA reads TGCAGCGTTGGCAGACAGATGAACACTGAAGCTTTCTTT. It encodes CSVGRQMNTEAFF.

The V gene is TRBV30, the J gene TRBJ2-5, with D possibly being TRBD1 (6 bases). The CDR3 is 13 amino acids. CDR1 GTSNPN and CDR2 SVGIG come from the germline V gene (reference sequence). Deletions cut 8 bases from V and 7 bases from J, with 20 bases between. DNA of the CDR3: TGTGCCGTGGAAGAGGACAGTCACAGGACCCAGTACTTC. It is translated as CAVEEDSHRTQYF.

The chain carries TRBV15 and TRBJ1-1; D is unresolved. Per the germline V gene, CDR1 is LNHNV and CDR2 is YYDKDF (reference sequence). The CDR3 has 13 residues. V gave up 0 bases and J gave up 8 bases, with 10 bases separating them. Here the CDR3 reads CATSREVEREAFF. For the CDR3, the DNA is TGTGCCACCAGCAGAGAAGTGGAACGGGAAGCTTTCTTT.